This T cell receptor beta chain originates from a study of T cell responses to AZD1222 COVID-19 vaccine. Overall study context: Investigators merged groups given second doses at roughly 4 or roughly 12 weeks.

TCRdb keeps only in-frame clones here, not all; method: immunoSEQ multiplex PCR. The sample shows tens of thousands of clones, 85% to 90% of them seen only once. Comment on this clone: Its specificity is not known.

Trimming cost V 0 bases and J 4 bases, with 2 bases left between them. This CDR3 is 12 amino acids long. Germline V CDR1 and CDR2: SGHNT, YYREEE (reference sequence). General study points: When two AZD1222 doses had been given, Spike-specific TCR breadth and depth rose. Repertoires were obtained only post-peak T cell response.

The gene calls are TRBV5-4 and TRBJ1-3; D is uncertain. This receptor was obtained from an adult in good health. Sequenced here: peripheral blood, sampled on day 0 of AZD1222 vaccination. This CDR3 reads CASSLEGNTIYF. The DNA for the CDR3 is TGTGCCAGCAGCTTGGAGGGAAACACCATATATTTT.